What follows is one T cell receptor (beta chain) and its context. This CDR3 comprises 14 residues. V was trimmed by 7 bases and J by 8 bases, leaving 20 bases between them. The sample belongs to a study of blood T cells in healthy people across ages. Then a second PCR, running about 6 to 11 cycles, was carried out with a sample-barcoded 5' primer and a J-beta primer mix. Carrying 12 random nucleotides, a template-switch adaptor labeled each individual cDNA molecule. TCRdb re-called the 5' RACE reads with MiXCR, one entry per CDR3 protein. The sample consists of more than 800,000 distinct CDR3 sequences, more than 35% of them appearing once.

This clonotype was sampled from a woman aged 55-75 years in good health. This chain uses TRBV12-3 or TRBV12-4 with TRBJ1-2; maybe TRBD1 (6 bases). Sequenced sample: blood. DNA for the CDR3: TGTGCCAGCACCATCAACGGGGGGCGGTGGGGCTACACCTTC. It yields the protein CASTINGGRWGYTF.